This entry lists 19 T cell receptor beta chains sequenced from one sample in a study of control samples from healthy donors and cancer patients. The assay was immunoSEQ multiplex PCR, and TCRdb's table has in-frame clones only and misses some. This table holds approximately 150,000 clones, 91% found once. Sequencing used blood. Source of these receptors: a woman in her thirties or forties in good health.

This chain links TRBV5-4 with TRBJ2-1; 8 bases agree with TRBD1. With 0 bases clipped from V and 2 bases from J, the junction kept 7 bases outside the gene matches. This CDR3 region has 17 residues. The germline CDR1 and CDR2 sequences are SGHNT and YYREEE (reference sequence). The DNA for the CDR3 is TGTGCCAGCAGCTTGGGGGGCACGGACAGGGCCTACAATGAGCAGTTCTTC. Its protein product is CASSLGGTDRAYNEQFF.

The chain has TRBV5-5 and TRBJ2-7; D gene ambiguous. The V gene's germline CDR1 is SGHKS and CDR2 YYEKEE (reference sequence). This CDR3 has 14 residues. The V gene lost 6 bases and the J gene lost 3 bases, with 16 bases spanning the gap. The CDR3 nucleotides are TGTGCCAGCACCTCCGGCGGCAGTTTCTACGAGCAGTACTTC. Translating it yields CASTSGGSFYEQYF.

This chain joins TRBV10-2 and TRBJ1-5; the match to TRBD1 covers 8 bases. The germline CDR1 and CDR2 sequences are WSHSY and SAAADI. Losses at the gene ends were 7 bases for V and 2 bases for J; bases not matched to a gene: 4. The CDR3 is 14 amino acids. CDR3 coding DNA: TGCGCCAGCAATCCACAGGGGGGCAATCAGCCCCAGCATTTT. Amino acids: CASNPQGGNQPQHF.

In regard to this clone: Within the sample, other DNA sequences also encode this same CDR3. The genes are TRBV19 and TRBJ1-5; unclear D gene. The germline CDR1 and CDR2 sequences are LNHDA and SQIVND (reference sequence). The CDR3 extends over 13 amino acids. V dropped 1 base and J dropped 3 bases, with 4 bases sitting between them. The CDR3 region is CASSIGFNQPQHF. CDR3 nucleotides: TGTGCCAGTAGTATAGGATTCAATCAGCCCCAGCATTTT.

The chain has TRBV10-3 and TRBJ2-3; 12 bases map to TRBD2. Germline V gene sequence: CDR1 ENHRY, CDR2 SYGVKD. The CDR3 spans 14 residues. V shed 9 bases and J 0 bases; nucleotides not matched to a gene: 1. The CDR3 sequence is CAIGLAGSTDTQYF. Here the CDR3 DNA reads TGTGCCATTGGACTAGCGGGGAGCACAGATACGCAGTATTTT.

This clone was seen once. The J gene is TRBJ2-5, the V gene TRBV5-6; 7 nucleotides agree with TRBD1. The V gene's germline CDR1 is SGHDT and CDR2 YYEEEE. The CDR3 runs to 17 residues. J gave up 5 bases and V 1 base, and 14 bases lay outside the gene matches. The CDR3 DNA is TGTGCCAGCAGCTTGACTTCTAGCTCGACAGGGCCGGAGACCCAGTACTTC. This codes for CASSLTSSSTGPETQYF.

The chain joins TRBV18 to TRBJ2-1; the D gene is possibly TRBD1 (6 bases). Germline V CDR1 and CDR2: KGHSH, LQKENI. The CDR3 loop spans 12 amino acids. V was trimmed by 3 bases and J by 15 bases, leaving 15 bases between them. The CDR3 spells CASSPSSDSPFF. DNA for the CDR3: TGTGCCAGCTCACCGTCCTCGGACAGTCCGTTCTTC.

The chain uses TRBV18 and TRBJ1-3, with D maybe TRBD1 (5 bases). V was clipped by 3 bases and J by 3 bases, with 18 bases between them. Germline V gene data show CDR1 as KGHSH and CDR2 as LQKENI. The CDR3 is 17 residues long. The CDR3: CASSPNTRGSYGNTIYF. The CDR3, as DNA: TGTGCCAGCTCACCCAACACGCGGGGGTCATATGGAAACACCATATATTTT.

J is TRBJ1-1 and V is TRBV10-3; D is unclear. V lost 4 bases and J 1 base, leaving 7 bases between the germline ends. The CDR3 is 13 residues long. In germline, CDR1 is ENHRY, CDR2 SYGVKD. This CDR3 is CAISAAANTEAFF. As DNA, the CDR3 is TGTGCCATCAGTGCGGCAGCGAACACTGAAGCTTTCTTT.

This clone was picked up a small number of times. The rearrangement links TRBV6-1 to TRBJ2-3, with 12 bases fitting TRBD2. This CDR3 contains 15 residues. Germline lookup yields CDR1 MNHNS and CDR2 SASEGT. J lost 5 bases, V lost 2 bases, and 2 bases had no gene match. CDR3 in amino acids: CASSELAGGGDTQYF. In DNA form, the CDR3 reads TGTGCCAGCAGTGAACTAGCGGGGGGGGGAGATACGCAGTATTTT.

This chain joins TRBV7-9 and TRBJ2-5, with D maybe TRBD1 (6 bases). The germline V gene encodes CDR1 SEHNR and CDR2 FQNEAQ (reference sequence). There are 16 residues in the CDR3. The V gene lost 5 bases and the J gene lost 5 bases, with 21 bases spanning the gap. The DNA of the CDR3 is TGTGCCAGCAGCCCCAAACAGGGTCCCACGGGGGAGACCCAGTACTTC. This codes for CASSPKQGPTGETQYF.

This chain uses TRBV3-1 (or the pseudogene TRBV3-2) with TRBJ1-5; a possible D gene is TRBD1 (5 bases). CDR1 LGHDT and CDR2 YNNKEL come from the germline V gene (reference sequence). This CDR3 region has 16 residues. Trimming shortened V by 1 base and J by 0 bases, and 10 bases separated the two germline ends. Here the CDR3 DNA reads TGTGCCAGCAGCCAAGGGTGGGGGGATAGCAATCAGCCCCAGCATTTT. This translates into CASSQGWGDSNQPQHF.

The chain is built from TRBV2 and TRBJ2-1; 11 bases map to TRBD1. V was clipped by 6 bases and J by 3 bases; unmatched bases: 4. Germline lookup yields CDR1 SNHLY and CDR2 FYNNEI. This CDR3 has 15 residues. The CDR3 DNA reads as TGTGCCAGCAGCGATGGGACAGGGGGCTACAATGAGCAGTTCTTC. This encodes CASSDGTGGYNEQFF.

The chain combines TRBV12-5 with TRBJ1-3, with 9 bases matching TRBD1. Germline values: CDR1 LGHNT, CDR2 FRNRAP. The CDR3 covers 15 residues. After removal of 6 bases from V and 4 bases from J, the junction contained 7 bases not matched to a gene. The CDR3 sequence: CASGPSGTGGNTIYF. The CDR3 DNA sequence: TGTGCTAGTGGCCCTTCCGGGACAGGGGGAAACACCATATATTTT. Full variable domain (outside the CDR3, taken from reference TRBV12-5 and TRBJ1-3): DARVTQTPRHKVTEMGQEVTMRCQPILGHNTVFWYRQTMMQGLELLAYFRNRAPLDDSGMPKDRFSAEMPDATLATLKIQPSEPRDSAVYFCASGPSGTGGNTIYFGEGSWLTVV.

The CDR3 region is CASSQVVSLNTEAFF. DNA for the CDR3: TGCGCCAGCAGCCAAGTGGTCAGCCTGAACACTGAAGCTTTCTTT. The chain employs TRBV4-1 and TRBJ1-1; no firm D call. V lost 1 base and J 0 bases, leaving 9 bases between the germline ends. The CDR3 loop spans 15 amino acids. Germline CDR1 and CDR2: MGHRA and YSYEKL.

V is TRBV7-9 and J is TRBJ1-1; a weak D match, TRBD1 (5 bases). CDR1 is SEHNR, CDR2 FQNEAQ, per germline (reference sequence). This CDR3 contains 13 residues. Deletions cut 7 bases from V and 4 bases from J, with 13 bases between. Here the CDR3 DNA reads TGTGCCAGCACCGCGGTGGGGGGCACTGAAGCTTTCTTT. This codes for CASTAVGGTEAFF.

This chain links TRBV12-3 or TRBV12-4 with TRBJ1-2, with D tentatively TRBD1 (6 bases). This CDR3 is built from 12 residues. The V end lost 10 bases, the J end lost 1 base, and 10 bases lay between the germline ends. This CDR3 reads CAISQGNYGYTF. The CDR3 DNA reads as TGTGCCATTTCACAGGGTAACTATGGCTACACCTTC.

This clone occurred a few times. The V and J genes are TRBV11-2 and TRBJ1-3; 8 nucleotides agree with TRBD1. The CDR3 contains 16 residues. Germline V gene data show CDR1 as SGHAT and CDR2 as FQNNGV. Trimming cost V 3 bases and J 2 bases; bases outside gene matches: 6. The CDR3 nucleotides read TGTGCCAGCAGCTTCCGACAGGGGCATGCTGGAAACACCATATATTTT. Its translation: CASSFRQGHAGNTIYF.

The chain is built from TRBV7-9 and TRBJ1-3, with a tentative D call TRBD1 (5 bases). Trimming took off 3 bases at V and 2 bases at J, with 8 bases between the two ends. Germline CDR1 reads SEHNR; CDR2 reads FQNEAQ (reference sequence). The CDR3 spans 14 residues. The DNA of the CDR3 is TGTGCCAGCAGCTTGACAGCTACTGGAAACACCATATATTTT. Protein sequence: CASSLTATGNTIYF. Complete variable domain (other parts from reference TRBV7-9 and TRBJ1-3): DTGVSQNPRHKITKRGQNVTFRCDPISEHNRLYWYRQTLGQGPEFLTYFQNEAQLEKSRLLSDRFSAERPKGSFSTLEIQRTEQGDSAMYLCASSLTATGNTIYFGEGSWLTVV.